Presented here are 5 T cell receptor beta chains from one specimen sequenced in a study of cytomegalovirus exposure and HLA in healthy donors. Clones were read by immunoSEQ multiplex PCR, and TCRdb kept only the in-frame ones, dropping some. The sample contains about 160,000 clones, approximately 86% of which appear only once. The source material was PBMCs. The receptor set was obtained from a woman aged 18 to 35 in good health and CMV-seronegative.

The gene calls are TRBV11-2 and TRBJ1-5; the match to TRBD1 covers 11 bases. The CDR3 extends over 15 amino acids. Trimming removed 3 bases from V and 7 bases from J; junction bases left unmatched: 5. Germline assignment: CDR1 SGHAT and CDR2 FQNNGV. CDR3 loop: CASSLGTGGGQPQHF. CDR3 nucleotides: TGTGCCAGCAGCTTGGGGACAGGGGGTGGCCAGCCCCAGCATTTT.

The V call is TRBV11-1, the J call TRBJ1-1; TRBD1 matches at 10 bases. This CDR3 has 14 amino acids. The ends lost 5 bases at V and 4 bases at J; junction bases unmatched: 4. Germline V gives CDR1 SGHAT, CDR2 FQDESV (reference sequence). This chain's CDR3 is CASSLGTGVTEAFF. As DNA, the CDR3 is TGTGCCAGCAGCCTCGGGACAGGGGTCACTGAAGCTTTCTTT.

V gene TRBV7-6 combines with J gene TRBJ1-1, with D perhaps TRBD1 (6 bases). Germline CDR1 is SGHVS and CDR2 is FNYEAQ. V shed 3 bases and J shed 5 bases, with 13 bases lying between them. This CDR3 is built from 14 residues. The CDR3 loop reads CASSFRGAGTEAFF. The CDR3 region has the DNA TGTGCCAGCAGCTTTCGGGGGGCAGGAACTGAAGCTTTCTTT.

The chain joins TRBV6-4 to TRBJ2-5, with 8 bases aligning to TRBD1. The junction had 0 bases not matched to a gene; V was cut back by 1 base and J by 2 bases. Germline lookup yields CDR1 MRHNA and CDR2 SNTAGT. CDR3 length: 14 amino acids. The chain's CDR3 is CASSDWTGQETQYF. CDR3 DNA: TGTGCCAGCAGTGACTGGACAGGGCAAGAGACCCAGTACTTC.

The chain couples TRBV29-1 to TRBJ2-1; weak D call: TRBD1 (5 bases). The CDR3 extends over 14 amino acids. V lost 5 bases and J lost 1, with 12 bases in between. The germline gives CDR1 SQVTM, CDR2 ANQGSEA. The DNA for the CDR3 is TGCAGCGTTAAGTTCAGGGATTCCTACAATGAGCAGTTCTTC. This translates into CSVKFRDSYNEQFF.